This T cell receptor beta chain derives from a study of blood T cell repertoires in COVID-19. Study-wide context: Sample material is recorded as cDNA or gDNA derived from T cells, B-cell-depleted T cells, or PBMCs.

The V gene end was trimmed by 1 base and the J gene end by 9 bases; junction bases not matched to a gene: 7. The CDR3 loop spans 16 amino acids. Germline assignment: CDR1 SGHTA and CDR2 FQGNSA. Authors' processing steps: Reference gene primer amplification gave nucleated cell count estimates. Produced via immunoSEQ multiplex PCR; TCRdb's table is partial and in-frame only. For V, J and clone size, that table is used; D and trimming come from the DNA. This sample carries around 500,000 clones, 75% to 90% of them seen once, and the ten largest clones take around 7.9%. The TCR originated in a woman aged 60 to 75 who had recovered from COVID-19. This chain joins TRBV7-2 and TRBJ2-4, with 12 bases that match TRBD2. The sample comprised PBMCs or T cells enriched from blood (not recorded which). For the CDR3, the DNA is TGTGCCAGCAGCTTAGGACTAGCGGGGGAGAGGGGCATTCAGTACTTC. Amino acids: CASSLGLAGERGIQYF.